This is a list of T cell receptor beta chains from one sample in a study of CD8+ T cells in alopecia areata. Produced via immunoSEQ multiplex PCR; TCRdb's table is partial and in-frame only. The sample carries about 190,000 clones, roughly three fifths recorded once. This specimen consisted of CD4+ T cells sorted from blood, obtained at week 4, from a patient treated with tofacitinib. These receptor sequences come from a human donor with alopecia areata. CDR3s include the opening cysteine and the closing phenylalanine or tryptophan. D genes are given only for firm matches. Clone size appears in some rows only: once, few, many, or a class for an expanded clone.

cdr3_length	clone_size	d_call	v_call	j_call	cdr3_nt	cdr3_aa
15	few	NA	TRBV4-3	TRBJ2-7	TGCGCCAGCAGCCAAGAGGTCACAGCCCTGTACGAGCAGTACTTC	CASSQEVTALYEQYF
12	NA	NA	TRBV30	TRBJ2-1	TGTGCCTGGAGCGCCAGACGAAATGAGCAGTTCTTC	CAWSARRNEQFF
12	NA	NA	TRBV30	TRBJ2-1	TGTGCCTGGAATGGACAGCACAATGAGCAGTTCTTC	CAWNGQHNEQFF
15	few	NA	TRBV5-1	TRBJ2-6	TGCGCCAGCAGCCCACTCCCCTCTGGGGCCAACGTCCTGACTTTC	CASSPLPSGANVLTF
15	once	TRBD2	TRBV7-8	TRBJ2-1	TGTGCCAGCAGTTTAAACGCGGGAGCAGCGAGTGAGCAGTTCTTC	CASSLNAGAASEQFF
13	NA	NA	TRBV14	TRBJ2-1	TGTGCCAGCAGCCAAGTTCTAGGGAATGAGCAGTTCTTC	CASSQVLGNEQFF
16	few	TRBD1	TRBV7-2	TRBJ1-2	TGTGCCAGCAGCTTAGATCCGGGACAGAAAATGAGGGGCTACACCTTC	CASSLDPGQKMRGYTF
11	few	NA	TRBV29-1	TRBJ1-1	TGCAGCGTTGCCAGGAACACTGAAGCTTTCTTT	CSVARNTEAFF
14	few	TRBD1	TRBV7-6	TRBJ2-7	TGTGCCAGCAGTCAGACACAGGGGCCCTACGAGCAGTACTTC	CASSQTQGPYEQYF
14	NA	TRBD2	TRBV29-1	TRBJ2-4	TGCAGCGTTGTTGGGTTAGGGAGGGCGAACATTCAGTACTTC	CSVVGLGRANIQYF
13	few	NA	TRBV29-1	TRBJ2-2	TGCAGCGTGGGAAGTAGCAACACCGGGGAGCTGTTTTTT	CSVGSSNTGELFF
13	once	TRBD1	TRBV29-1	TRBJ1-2	TGCAGCGTTGTTCAGGGGGCTGTAGGCGGCTACACCTTC	CSVVQGAVGGYTF
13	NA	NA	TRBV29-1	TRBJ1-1	TGCAGCGTTGCGGGACGGATGAACACTGAAGCTTTCTTT	CSVAGRMNTEAFF
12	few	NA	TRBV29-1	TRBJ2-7	TGCAGCGTGCGGCAGGGCGACTACGAGCAGTACTTC	CSVRQGDYEQYF
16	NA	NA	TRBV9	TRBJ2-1	TGTGCCAGCAGCGCACGTGGCCTTAGCGATAACAATGAGCAGTTCTTC	CASSARGLSDNNEQFF
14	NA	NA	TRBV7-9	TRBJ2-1	TGTGCCAGCAGCTTATCGACAGCCTACAATGAGCAGTTCTTC	CASSLSTAYNEQFF
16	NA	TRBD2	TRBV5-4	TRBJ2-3	TGTGCCAGCAGCTTGATAAGCGGGGGGGGAGGAGATACGCAGTATTTT	CASSLISGGGGDTQYF
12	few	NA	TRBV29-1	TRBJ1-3	TGCAGCATCCGAGGTCCTGGAAACACCATATATTTT	CSIRGPGNTIYF
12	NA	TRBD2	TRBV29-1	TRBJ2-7	TGCAGCGTTATGACTAGCGGAGACGAGCAGTACTTC	CSVMTSGDEQYF
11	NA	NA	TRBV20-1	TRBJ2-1	TGCAGTTCAAGAAATTACAATGAGCAGTTCTTC	CSSRNYNEQFF
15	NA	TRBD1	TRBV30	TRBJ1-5	TGTGCCTGGAGCCGAGGGGGCCAGGGCAATCAGCCCCAGCATTTT	CAWSRGGQGNQPQHF
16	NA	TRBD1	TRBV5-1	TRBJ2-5	TGCGCCAGCAGCTCCGACGGACAGGGGTACCAAGAGACCCAGTACTTC	CASSSDGQGYQETQYF
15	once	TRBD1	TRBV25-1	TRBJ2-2	TGTGCCAGCAGTGCCGAGGACAGGGTCTCCGGGGAGCTGTTTTTT	CASSAEDRVSGELFF
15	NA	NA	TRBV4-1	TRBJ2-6	TGCGCCAGCAGCCTTCTTCACCCTGGGGCCAACGTCCTGACTTTC	CASSLLHPGANVLTF
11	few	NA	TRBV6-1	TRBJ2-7	TGTGCCAGCAGTTACGGGGTCGGGCAGTACTTC	CASSYGVGQYF
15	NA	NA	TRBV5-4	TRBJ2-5	TGTGCCAGCAGCTCCCGAAGCCCTGGCCAAGAGACCCAGTACTTC	CASSSRSPGQETQYF
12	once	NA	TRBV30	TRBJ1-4	TGTGCCTGGAGTTCGTCAGACGGAAAACTGTTTTTT	CAWSSSDGKLFF
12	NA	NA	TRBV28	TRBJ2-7	TGTGCCAGCAGTTCGGGAGTCTACGAGCAGTACTTC	CASSSGVYEQYF
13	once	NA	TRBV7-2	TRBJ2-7	TGTGCCAGCAGCAGGGACACCTCCTACGAGCAGTACTTC	CASSRDTSYEQYF
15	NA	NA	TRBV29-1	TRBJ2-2	TGCAGCGTTGAACGTGGGATAACGAACACCGGGGAGCTGTTTTTT	CSVERGITNTGELFF
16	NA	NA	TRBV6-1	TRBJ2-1	TGTGCCAGCAGTGAAGGTGGCAGTTGGGCCTACAATGAGCAGTTCTTC	CASSEGGSWAYNEQFF
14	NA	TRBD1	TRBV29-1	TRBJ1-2	TGCAGCGTACACAGGGGGGAGGGCAACTATGGCTACACCTTC	CSVHRGEGNYGYTF
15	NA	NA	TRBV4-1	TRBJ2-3	TGCGCCAGCAGCCAATATACGGAAAACACAGATACGCAGTATTTT	CASSQYTENTDTQYF
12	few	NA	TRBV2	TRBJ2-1	TGTGCCAGCCGGGACTTAGACAATGAGCAGTTCTTC	CASRDLDNEQFF
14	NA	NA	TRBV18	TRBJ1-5	TGTGCCAGCTCACCGCAAAGGGTGGGCCAGCCCCAGCATTTT	CASSPQRVGQPQHF
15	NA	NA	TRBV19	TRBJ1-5	TGTGCCAGTAACGGGGGAAGGGTTAGCAATCAGCCCCAGCATTTT	CASNGGRVSNQPQHF
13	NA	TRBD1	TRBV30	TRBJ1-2	TGTGCCTGGAGTCGGGACAGGGGAGAAGGCTACACCTTC	CAWSRDRGEGYTF
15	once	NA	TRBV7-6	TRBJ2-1	TGTGCCAGCAGCTTAGTCCATTCGGCTAGCAATGAGCAGTTCTTC	CASSLVHSASNEQFF
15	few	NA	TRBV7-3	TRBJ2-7	TGTGCCAGCAGCACCAGCGGGCCGAGCTCCTACGAGCAGTACTTC	CASSTSGPSSYEQYF
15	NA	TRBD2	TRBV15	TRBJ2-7	TGTGCCACCAGCAGAGATCGTACGGGAGGGAGGGGGCAGTACTTC	CATSRDRTGGRGQYF
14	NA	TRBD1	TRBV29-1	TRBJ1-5	TGCAGCGTTGGACAGGGAACAGGTATTCAGCCCCAGCATTTT	CSVGQGTGIQPQHF
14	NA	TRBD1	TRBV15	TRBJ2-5	TGTGCCACCACTCCAGACAGGGGTAGGCAGACCCAGTACTTC	CATTPDRGRQTQYF
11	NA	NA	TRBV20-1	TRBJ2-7	TGCAGTGCCACAAGTCAGACAGAGCAGTACTTC	CSATSQTEQYF
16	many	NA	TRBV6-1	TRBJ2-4	TGTGCCAGCAGTGAACCCAGTAGCTATGCCAAAAACATTCAGTACTTC	CASSEPSSYAKNIQYF
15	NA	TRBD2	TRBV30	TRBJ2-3	TGTGCCTGGTCGCTAGCGGGAGGGAGCACAGATACGCAGTATTTT	CAWSLAGGSTDTQYF
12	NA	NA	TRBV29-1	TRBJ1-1	TGCAGCGCTGGGACGGTGAACACTGAAGCTTTCTTT	CSAGTVNTEAFF
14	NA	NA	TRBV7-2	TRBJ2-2	TGTGCCAGCAGCTTCGGGGGTTTTGCCGGGGAGCTGTTTTTT	CASSFGGFAGELFF
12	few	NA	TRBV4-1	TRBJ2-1	TGCGCCAGCAGCCAAAGGGCAACCCGGCAGTTCTTC	CASSQRATRQFF
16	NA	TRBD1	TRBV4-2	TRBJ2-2	TGTGCCAGCAGCCATGCCGACAGGGCGAACACCGGGGAGCTGTTTTTT	CASSHADRANTGELFF
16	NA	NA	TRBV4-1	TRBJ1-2	TGCGCCAGCAGCCAAGATAGGGTCGGGGGTGTCGATGGCTACACCTTC	CASSQDRVGGVDGYTF
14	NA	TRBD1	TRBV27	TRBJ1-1	TGTGCCAGCAGTTTGACAGGGGGGGGCACTGAAGCTTTCTTT	CASSLTGGGTEAFF
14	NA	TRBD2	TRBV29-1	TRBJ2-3	TGCAGCGTCGAAACGGGACTAGCGGCAGATACGCAGTATTTT	CSVETGLAADTQYF
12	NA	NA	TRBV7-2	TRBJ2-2	TGTGCCAGCAGCCCGAACACCGGGGAGCTGTTTTTT	CASSPNTGELFF
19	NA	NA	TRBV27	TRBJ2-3	TGTGCCAGCAGTTTAGAAAGCTCGTATGTTAGCGGAAGCACAGATACGCAGTATTTT	CASSLESSYVSGSTDTQYF
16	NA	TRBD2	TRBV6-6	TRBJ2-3	TGTGCCAGCAGTTACTCACCCGGGAGGGTCACAGATACGCAGTATTTT	CASSYSPGRVTDTQYF
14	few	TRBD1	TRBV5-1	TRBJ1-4	TGCGCCAGCAGCTCGGGACAGGGACGCGAAAAACTGTTTTTT	CASSSGQGREKLFF
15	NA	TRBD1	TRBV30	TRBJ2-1	TGTGCCTGGAGCCGGGACAGGGCCCCCTACAATGAGCAGTTCTTC	CAWSRDRAPYNEQFF
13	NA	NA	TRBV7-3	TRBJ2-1	TGTGCCAGCAGCTTAACCCGCCAGAATGAGCAGTTCTTC	CASSLTRQNEQFF
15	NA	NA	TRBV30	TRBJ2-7	TGTGCCTGGAGTTGGTTCGGCGGGACTGGTTACGAGCAGTACTTC	CAWSWFGGTGYEQYF